This T cell receptor (beta chain) was sequenced in a study of blood T cell repertoires in COVID-19. Study-level information: Acute-phase and convalescent COVID-19 samples originated in the United States, Italy and Spain. From T cells, B-cell-depleted T cells, or PBMCs came the material, which was cDNA or gDNA.

The junction had 11 bases not matched to a gene; V was cut back by 9 bases and J by 5 bases. The CDR3 is 15 amino acids. CDR1 and CDR2 from the germline V gene are KGHDR and SFDVKD. In the authors' workflow: Estimation of nucleated cell counts relied on the amplification of reference gene primers. Sequencing was performed with immunoSEQ multiplex PCR; in TCRdb, only in-frame clones are kept and a portion is missing. V, J and clone size were drawn from that table, and D and trimming were deduced from the DNA. This sample has fewer than 110,000 clones, with around 90% found just once. This receptor was taken from a man aged 50 or older with acute or convalescent COVID-19. Source material: peripheral blood. V is TRBV24-1 and J is TRBJ2-1; TRBD1 matches 8 bases. CDR3 sequence reads: CATRDWGQANNEQFF. The CDR3 region has the DNA TGTGCCACCCGAGATTGGGGACAGGCAAACAATGAGCAGTTCTTC.